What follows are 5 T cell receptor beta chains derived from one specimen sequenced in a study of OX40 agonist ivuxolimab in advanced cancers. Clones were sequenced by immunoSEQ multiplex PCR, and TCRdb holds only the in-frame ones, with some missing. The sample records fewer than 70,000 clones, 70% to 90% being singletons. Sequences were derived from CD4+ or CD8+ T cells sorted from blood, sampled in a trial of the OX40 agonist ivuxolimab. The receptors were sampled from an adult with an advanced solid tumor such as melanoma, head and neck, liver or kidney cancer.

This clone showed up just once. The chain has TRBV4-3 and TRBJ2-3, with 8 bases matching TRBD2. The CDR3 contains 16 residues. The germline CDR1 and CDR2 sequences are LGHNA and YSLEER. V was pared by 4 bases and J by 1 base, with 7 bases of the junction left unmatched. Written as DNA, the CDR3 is TGCGCCAGCAGCCTGCGACTAGCGCAACGCACAGATACGCAGTATTTT. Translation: CASSLRLAQRTDTQYF.

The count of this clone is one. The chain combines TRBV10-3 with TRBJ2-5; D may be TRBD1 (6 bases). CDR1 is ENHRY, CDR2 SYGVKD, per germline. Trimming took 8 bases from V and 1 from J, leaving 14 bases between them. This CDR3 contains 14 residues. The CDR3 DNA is TGTGCCATCTCCGGACAGTACTCCCAAGAGACCCAGTACTTC. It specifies CAISGQYSQETQYF.

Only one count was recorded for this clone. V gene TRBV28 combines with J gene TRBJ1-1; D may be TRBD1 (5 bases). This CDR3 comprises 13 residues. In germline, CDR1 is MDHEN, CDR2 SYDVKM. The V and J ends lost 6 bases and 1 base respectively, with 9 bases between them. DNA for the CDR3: TGTGCCAGCAGGGGGGGGTCGAACACTGAAGCTTTCTTT. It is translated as CASRGGSNTEAFF.

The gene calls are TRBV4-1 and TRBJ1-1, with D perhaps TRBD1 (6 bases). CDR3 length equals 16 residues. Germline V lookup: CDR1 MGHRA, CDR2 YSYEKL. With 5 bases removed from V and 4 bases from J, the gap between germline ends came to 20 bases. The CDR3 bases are TGCGCCAGCAGCAAAGGGGCAGGGGATGTGGGCACTGAAGCTTTCTTT. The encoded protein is CASSKGAGDVGTEAFF.

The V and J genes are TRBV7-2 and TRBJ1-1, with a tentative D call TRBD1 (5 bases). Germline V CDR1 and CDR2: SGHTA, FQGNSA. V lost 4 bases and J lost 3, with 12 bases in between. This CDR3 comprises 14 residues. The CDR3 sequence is CASSWRGDYTEAFF. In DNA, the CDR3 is TGTGCCAGCAGCTGGAGAGGGGATTACACTGAAGCTTTCTTT.